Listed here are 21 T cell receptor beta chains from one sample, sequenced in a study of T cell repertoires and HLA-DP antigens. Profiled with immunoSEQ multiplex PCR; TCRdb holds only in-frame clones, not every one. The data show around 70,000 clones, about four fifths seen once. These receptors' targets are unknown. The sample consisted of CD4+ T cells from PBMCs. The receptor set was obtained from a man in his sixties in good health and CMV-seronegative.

Here the CDR3 reads CASSLDIRGIQYF. The CDR3 coding sequence is TGTGCCAGCAGCTTAGATATCCGGGGAATTCAGTACTTC. This chain connects TRBV11-2 to TRBJ2-4; possible D gene TRBD2, 5 bases. With 0 bases removed from V and 10 bases from J, the gap between germline ends came to 10 bases. This CDR3 region has 13 residues. Germline-derived CDR1 and CDR2 are SGHAT and FQNNGV.

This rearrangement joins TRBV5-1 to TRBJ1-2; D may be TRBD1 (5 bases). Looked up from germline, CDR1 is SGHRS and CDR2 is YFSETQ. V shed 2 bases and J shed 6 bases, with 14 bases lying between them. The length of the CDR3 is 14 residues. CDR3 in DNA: TGCGCCAGCAGCTTAGGAGCCCCGGGGGATGGCTACACCTTC. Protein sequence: CASSLGAPGDGYTF.

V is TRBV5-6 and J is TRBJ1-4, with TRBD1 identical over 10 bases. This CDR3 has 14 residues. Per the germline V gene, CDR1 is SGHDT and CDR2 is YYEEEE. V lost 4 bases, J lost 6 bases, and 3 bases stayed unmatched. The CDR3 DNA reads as TGTGCCAGCAGCAGGGACAGGGGCTATGAAAAACTGTTTTTT. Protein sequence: CASSRDRGYEKLFF.

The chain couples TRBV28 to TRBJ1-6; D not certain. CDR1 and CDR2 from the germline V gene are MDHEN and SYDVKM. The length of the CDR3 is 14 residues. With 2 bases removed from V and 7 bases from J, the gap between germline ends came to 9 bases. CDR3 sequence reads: CASSLSSGNSPLHF. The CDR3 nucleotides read TGTGCCAGCAGTTTAAGTTCGGGGAATTCACCCCTCCACTTT.

CDR3 amino acids: CASSDLQSNQPQHF. DNA for the CDR3: TGTGCCAGCAGCGACCTCCAAAGCAATCAGCCCCAGCATTTT. The chain couples TRBV2 to TRBJ1-5; no clear D. Trimming removed 6 bases from V and 1 base from J, with 10 bases in between. This CDR3 is built from 14 residues. CDR1 and CDR2 from the germline V gene are SNHLY and FYNNEI.

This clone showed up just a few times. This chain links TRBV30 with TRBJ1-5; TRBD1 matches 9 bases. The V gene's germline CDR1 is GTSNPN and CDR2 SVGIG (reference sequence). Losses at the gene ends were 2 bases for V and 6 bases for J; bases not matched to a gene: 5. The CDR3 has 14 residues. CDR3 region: CAWSRTGGPQPQHF. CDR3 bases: TGTGCCTGGAGTCGTACAGGGGGCCCTCAGCCCCAGCATTTT.

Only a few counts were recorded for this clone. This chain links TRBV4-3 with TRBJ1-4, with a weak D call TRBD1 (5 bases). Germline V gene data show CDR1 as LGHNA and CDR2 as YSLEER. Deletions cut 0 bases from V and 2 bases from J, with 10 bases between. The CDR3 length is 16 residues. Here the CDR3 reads CASSQDPGTTNEKLFF. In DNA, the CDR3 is TGCGCCAGCAGCCAAGACCCCGGGACGACTAATGAAAAACTGTTTTTT.

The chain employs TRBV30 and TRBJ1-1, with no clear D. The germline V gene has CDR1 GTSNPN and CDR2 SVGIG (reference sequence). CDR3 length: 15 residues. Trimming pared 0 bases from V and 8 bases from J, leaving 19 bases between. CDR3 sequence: CAWSVPSGSPGEAFF. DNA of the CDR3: TGTGCCTGGAGTGTACCCTCGGGTAGCCCCGGCGAAGCTTTCTTT. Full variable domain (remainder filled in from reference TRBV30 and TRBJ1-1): SQTIHQWPATLVQPVGSPLSLECTVEGTSNPNLYWYRQAAGRGLQLLFYSVGIGQISSEVPQNLSASRPQDRQFILSSKKLLLSDSGFYLCAWSVPSGSPGEAFFGQGTRLTVV.

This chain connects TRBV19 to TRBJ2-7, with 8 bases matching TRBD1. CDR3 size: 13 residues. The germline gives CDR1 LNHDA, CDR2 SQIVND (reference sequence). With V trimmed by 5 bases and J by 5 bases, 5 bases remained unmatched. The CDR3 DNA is TGTGCCAGTAGTCGGGGGACAGGAGACGAGCAGTACTTC. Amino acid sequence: CASSRGTGDEQYF.

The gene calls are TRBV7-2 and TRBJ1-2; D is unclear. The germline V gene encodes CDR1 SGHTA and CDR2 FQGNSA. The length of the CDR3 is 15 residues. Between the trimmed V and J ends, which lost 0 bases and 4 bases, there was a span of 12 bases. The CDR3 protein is CASSLAGSSLYGYTF. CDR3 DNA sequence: TGTGCCAGCAGCTTAGCGGGATCATCCCTCTATGGCTACACCTTC.

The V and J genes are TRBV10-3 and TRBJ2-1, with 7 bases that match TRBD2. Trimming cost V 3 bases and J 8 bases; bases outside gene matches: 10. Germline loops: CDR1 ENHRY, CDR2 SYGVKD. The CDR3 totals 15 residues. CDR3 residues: CAISDGTTIVDEQFF. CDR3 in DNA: TGTGCCATCAGTGACGGGACTACCATCGTGGATGAGCAGTTCTTC.

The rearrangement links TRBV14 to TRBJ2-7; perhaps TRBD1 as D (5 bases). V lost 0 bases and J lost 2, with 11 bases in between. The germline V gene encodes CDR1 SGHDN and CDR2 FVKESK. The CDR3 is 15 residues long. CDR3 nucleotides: TGTGCCAGCAGCCAAGATACCGCCAGGGCCTACGAGCAGTACTTC. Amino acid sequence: CASSQDTARAYEQYF.

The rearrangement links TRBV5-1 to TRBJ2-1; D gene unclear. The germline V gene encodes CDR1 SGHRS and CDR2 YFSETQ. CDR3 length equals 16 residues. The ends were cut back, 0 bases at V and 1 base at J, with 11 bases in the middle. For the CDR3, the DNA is TGCGCCAGCAGCTTGGACGGCCCCTCTTCCTACAATGAGCAGTTCTTC. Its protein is CASSLDGPSSYNEQFF.

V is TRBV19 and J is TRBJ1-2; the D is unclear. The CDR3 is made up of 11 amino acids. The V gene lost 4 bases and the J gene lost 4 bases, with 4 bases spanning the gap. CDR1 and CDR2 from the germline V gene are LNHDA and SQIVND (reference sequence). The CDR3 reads CASSNSYGYTF. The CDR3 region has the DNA TGTGCCAGTAGTAACAGCTATGGCTACACCTTC.

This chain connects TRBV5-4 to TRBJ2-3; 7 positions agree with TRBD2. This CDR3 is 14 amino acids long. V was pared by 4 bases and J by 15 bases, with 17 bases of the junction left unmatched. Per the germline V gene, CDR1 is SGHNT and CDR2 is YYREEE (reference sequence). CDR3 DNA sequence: TGTGCCAGCAGCGCCTCTATATCTAGCGGAGGGCTTTATTTT. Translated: CASSASISSGGLYF.

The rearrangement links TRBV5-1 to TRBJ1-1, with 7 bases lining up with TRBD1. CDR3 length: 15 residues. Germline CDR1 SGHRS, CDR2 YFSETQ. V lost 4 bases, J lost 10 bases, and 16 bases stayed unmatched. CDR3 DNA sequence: TGCGCCAGCAGCCAGGAAGGGACAGCAGGGGCGGGAGCTTTCTTT. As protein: CASSQEGTAGAGAFF.

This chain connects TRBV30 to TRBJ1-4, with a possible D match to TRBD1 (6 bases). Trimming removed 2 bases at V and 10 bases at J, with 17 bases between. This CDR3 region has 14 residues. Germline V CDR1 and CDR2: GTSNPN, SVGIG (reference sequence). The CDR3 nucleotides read TGTGCCTGGAGTTCGGGGGGGGCGTCTGGAAAACTGTTTTTT. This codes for CAWSSGGASGKLFF.

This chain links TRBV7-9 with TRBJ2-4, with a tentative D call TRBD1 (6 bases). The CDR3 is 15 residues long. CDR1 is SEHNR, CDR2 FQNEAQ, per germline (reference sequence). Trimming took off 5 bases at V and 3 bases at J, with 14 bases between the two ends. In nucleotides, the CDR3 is TGTGCCAGCAGCGTAACACAGGGTGACAAAAACATTCAGTACTTC. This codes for CASSVTQGDKNIQYF.

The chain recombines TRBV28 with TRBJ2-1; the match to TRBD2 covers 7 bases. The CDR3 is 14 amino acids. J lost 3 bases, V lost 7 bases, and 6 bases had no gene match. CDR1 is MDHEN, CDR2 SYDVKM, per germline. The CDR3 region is CASTGGGYYNEQFF. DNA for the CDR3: TGTGCCAGCACTGGGGGGGGGTACTACAATGAGCAGTTCTTC.

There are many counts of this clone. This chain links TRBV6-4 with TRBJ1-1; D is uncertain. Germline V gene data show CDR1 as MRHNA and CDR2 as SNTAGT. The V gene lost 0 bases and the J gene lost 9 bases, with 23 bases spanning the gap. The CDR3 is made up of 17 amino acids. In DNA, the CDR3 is TGTGCCAGCAGTGACTCTTATTCGGGGAAGAACAGAGGAAAAGCTTTCTTT. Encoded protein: CASSDSYSGKNRGKAFF.

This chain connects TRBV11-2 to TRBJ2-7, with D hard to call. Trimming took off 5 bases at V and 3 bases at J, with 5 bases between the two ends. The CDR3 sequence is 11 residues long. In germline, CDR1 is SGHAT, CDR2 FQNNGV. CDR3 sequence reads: CASSRNYEQYF. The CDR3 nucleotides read TGTGCCAGCAGCCGCAACTACGAGCAGTACTTC.